Only a few counts were recorded for the clone carrying this TCR beta chain. The antigen remains undetermined. Germline-derived CDR1 and CDR2 are SGHVS and FNYEAQ. Deletions cut 1 base from V and 7 bases from J, with 7 bases between. The CDR3 is made up of 13 amino acids. Sample time point: newly diagnosed GD, antithyroid drugs for less than 3 months. The TCR library was prepared using RNA isolated from PBMCs. Arm-PCR with iRepertoire HTBI primers amplified the CDR3 regions for these TCR beta libraries. TCRdb analysed the multiplex PCR reads with MiXCR anew, one entry per CDR3 protein. The data hold 400,000 to 500,000 distinct CDR3 sequences, with about 15% observed a single time. This record belongs to a study of regulatory T cells in long-lasting Graves disease. Whole-study results and caveats: Whereas new patients shared about 980 public clonotypes, persistent patients shared more, at 2,500 to 3,500.

This sample was also put to use in a study of T cells in Graves' hyperthyroidism and ophthalmopathy. That work contributes: Patients aged 18 to 65 had newly diagnosed hyperthyroidism that had lasted under 2 months. When the TCR CDR3 underwent first-round RT-PCR, the HTBI primer set was used.

This TCR was recovered from a woman in her 40s with Graves disease. Here the sequenced sample was peripheral blood mononuclear cells (PBMCs), taken at new diagnosis, from a patient treated with antithyroid drugs. V is TRBV7-6 and J is TRBJ2-2, with unresolved D. The CDR3 bases are TGTGCCAGCAGCTTAGTGGAAGTCGGGGAGCTGTTTTTT. Amino acid sequence: CASSLVEVGELFF.